Below, 24 T cell receptor beta chains from the same sample are listed, as sequenced in a study of T cells in Graves' hyperthyroidism and ophthalmopathy. RNA transcripts provided the source from which TCR beta CDR3 regions were amplified. A first-round RT-PCR of the TCR CDR3 used the HTBI primer set. TCRdb processed the multiplex PCR reads anew with MiXCR; each CDR3 protein has one entry. Among hundreds of thousands of distinct CDR3 sequences listed, 46% were seen once. Material: peripheral blood or thyroid tissue (not recorded which). All receptors come from a woman between 18 and 29 years old with Graves' hyperthyroidism.

This clonotype was detected ten times or more. The chain couples TRBV7-9 to TRBJ1-1, with D tentatively TRBD1 (5 bases). Germline V lookup: CDR1 SEHNR, CDR2 FQNEAQ (reference sequence). The length of the CDR3 is 15 residues. V lost 5 bases and J 1 base, leaving 14 bases between the germline ends. Here the CDR3 DNA reads TGTGCCAGCAGCCACCGGAGGGGCCAGAACACTGAAGCTTTCTTT. It encodes CASSHRRGQNTEAFF.

This clonotype was counted ten times or more. This chain joins TRBV7-6 and TRBJ2-7; D call uncertain. V was trimmed by 4 bases and J by 4 bases, leaving 14 bases between them. The CDR3 length is 14 residues. Germline V gene lookup returns CDR1 SGHVS and CDR2 FNYEAQ. The CDR3 sequence is CASSSFMGMYEQYF. Here the CDR3 DNA reads TGTGCCAGCAGCTCGTTTATGGGGATGTACGAGCAGTACTTC.

The chain recombines TRBV14 with TRBJ2-3, with TRBD2 matching 9 bases. Germline assignment: CDR1 SGHDN and CDR2 FVKESK. The CDR3 sequence is 19 residues long. V shed 4 bases and J 1 base; nucleotides not matched to a gene: 15. CDR3 DNA: TGTGCCAGCAGCCTAAGGGGGGGTAGCGGGAGATGGGGCACAGATACGCAGTATTTT. This codes for CASSLRGGSGRWGTDTQYF.

The chain has TRBV7-2 and TRBJ1-1, with D possibly matching TRBD1 (6 bases). The V end lost 2 bases, the J end lost 8 bases, and 18 bases lay between the germline ends. Germline V gene data show CDR1 as SGHTA and CDR2 as FQGNSA. This CDR3 is 15 amino acids long. For the CDR3, the DNA is TGTGCCAGCAGCTTACTCAGGGGACTGGGCACCGAAGCTTTCTTT. Protein product: CASSLLRGLGTEAFF. Looking up the rest from reference TRBV7-2 and TRBJ1-1 gives the full variable domain: GAGVSQSPSNKVTEKGKDVELRCDPISGHTALYWYRQSLGQGLEFLIYFQGNSAPDKSGLPSDRFSAERTGGSVSTLTIQRTQQEDSAVYLCASSLLRGLGTEAFFGQGTRLTVV.

The chain has TRBV19 and TRBJ1-2, with D tentatively TRBD1 (6 bases). The ends were cut back, 4 bases at V and 8 bases at J, with 17 bases in the middle. This CDR3 is 14 amino acids long. CDR1 LNHDA and CDR2 SQIVND come from the germline V gene (reference sequence). The CDR3 bases are TGTGCCAGTAGTACAGACAGGAGGGTAGAAGGCTACACCTTC. Its protein product is CASSTDRRVEGYTF.

A note on this clonotype: One junction end does not reproduce the germline sequence, and a read error may be involved. The rearrangement links TRBV12-3 or TRBV12-4 to TRBJ2-1; 12 bases align to TRBD1. The CDR3 has 11 residues. This CDR3 is CASSPRGQGAF. DNA for the CDR3: TGTGCCAGCAGCCCAAGGGGACAGGGGGCCTTC.

This clonotype appeared a few times. This chain connects TRBV19 to TRBJ1-1; unclear D gene. V shed 6 bases and J shed 1 base, with 12 bases lying between them. Germline V gene data show CDR1 as LNHDA and CDR2 as SQIVND (reference sequence). The CDR3 runs 14 residues. The CDR3: CASSFGPANTEAFF. CDR3 nucleotide sequence: TGTGCCAGTAGCTTTGGACCGGCGAACACTGAAGCTTTCTTT.

This clonotype has more than one count but fewer than ten. This chain uses TRBV12-3 or TRBV12-4 with TRBJ1-5; TRBD1 aligns across 8 bases. This CDR3 is built from 16 residues. Trimming at V came to 5 bases and at J to 3 bases, leaving 9 bases not matched to a gene. In DNA form, the CDR3 reads TGTGCCAGCAGTCACCTCCAGGGGGCTTCCAATCAGCCCCAGCATTTT. The encoded protein is CASSHLQGASNQPQHF.

The chain carries TRBV7-9 and TRBJ1-4; 7 nucleotides line up with TRBD1. V gave up 6 bases and J gave up 6 bases; unmatched junction bases: 7. CDR3 length: 14 residues. Germline CDR1 reads SEHNR; CDR2 reads FQNEAQ (reference sequence). CDR3 sequence reads: CASSPGTEDEKLFF. The CDR3 bases are TGTGCCAGCAGTCCCGGGACAGAGGATGAAAAACTGTTTTTT.

This clonotype turned up a few times. The chain employs TRBV2 and TRBJ1-2; D is ambiguous. Deletions cut 5 bases from V and 8 bases from J, with 12 bases between. Germline CDR1 SNHLY, CDR2 FYNNEI. The CDR3 extends over 12 amino acids. CDR3 DNA: TGTGCCAGCAGTTTGAAGGGTCAAGGCTACACCTTC. It is translated as CASSLKGQGYTF.

The rearrangement uses TRBV7-2 and TRBJ1-2; 7 bases map to TRBD1. Unmatched junction bases numbered 10, after V lost 5 bases and J lost 4 bases. This CDR3 spans 15 amino acids. CDR1 SGHTA and CDR2 FQGNSA come from the germline V gene. CDR3 coding DNA: TGTGCCAGCAGCCGAGGGGGCGAGGACGTCTATGGCTACACCTTC. Residues: CASSRGGEDVYGYTF.

This rearrangement joins TRBV19 to TRBJ2-7; D call uncertain. V was pared by 6 bases and J by 1 base, with 7 bases between. This CDR3 region has 12 residues. Germline V gene sequence: CDR1 LNHDA, CDR2 SQIVND (reference sequence). The CDR3, as DNA: TGTGCCAGTAGCACACAGTCCTACGAGCAGTACTTC. Amino acids: CASSTQSYEQYF.

J is TRBJ2-7 and V is TRBV6-5, with D possibly TRBD1 on 6 matching bases. V lost 6 bases and J 3 bases, leaving 18 bases between the germline ends. CDR3 length equals 15 residues. Germline V gene data show CDR1 as MNHEY and CDR2 as SVGAGI. The CDR3 is CASSPQDRPSYEQYF. CDR3 in DNA: TGTGCCAGCAGCCCTCAGGACAGACCAAGCTACGAGCAGTACTTC.

This clonotype was seen many times. This chain joins TRBV7-9 and TRBJ1-5; possibly TRBD1 for D (5 bases). This CDR3 has 15 residues. The germline gives CDR1 SEHNR, CDR2 FQNEAQ (reference sequence). Trimming shortened V by 0 bases and J by 0 bases, and 6 bases separated the two germline ends. This CDR3 is CASSLAGHSNQPQHF. The CDR3 nucleotides are TGTGCCAGCAGCTTAGCCGGACATAGCAATCAGCCCCAGCATTTT. Full variable domain (missing parts from reference TRBV7-9 and TRBJ1-5): DTGVSQNPRHKITKRGQNVTFRCDPISEHNRLYWYRQTLGQGPEFLTYFQNEAQLEKSRLLSDRFSAERPKGSFSTLEIQRTEQGDSAMYLCASSLAGHSNQPQHFGDGTRLSIL.

This clonotype has a handful of counts. J is TRBJ1-1 and V is TRBV5-1; the match to TRBD1 covers 7 bases. With V trimmed by 6 bases and J by 3 bases, 2 bases remained unmatched. The CDR3 spans 12 residues. From germline, CDR1 is SGHRS and CDR2 YFSETQ. CDR3 sequence (DNA): TGCGCCAGCACTCAGGGGGACACTGAAGCTTTCTTT. This encodes CASTQGDTEAFF.

This clonotype was found a few times. The chain joins TRBV2 to TRBJ2-5; maybe TRBD2 (5 bases). The CDR3 is made up of 15 amino acids. CDR1 and CDR2 (germline): SNHLY, FYNNEI. Trimming took 5 bases from V and 5 from J, leaving 18 bases between them. CDR3 nucleotide sequence: TGTGCCAGCAGTTTAGCCCGGGGAATCGAGGAGACCCAGTACTTC. Protein sequence: CASSLARGIEETQYF.

This clonotype was detected only a few times. The genes are TRBV6-6 and TRBJ2-6; the D gene is possibly TRBD2 (6 bases). The V gene lost 1 base and the J gene lost 1 base, with 8 bases spanning the gap. The CDR3 extends over 16 amino acids. Germline CDR1 and CDR2: MNHNY and SVGAGI (reference sequence). The CDR3 DNA is TGTGCCAGCAGTTACTTAGCGGTTTCTGGGGCCAACGTCCTGACTTTC. Translating gives CASSYLAVSGANVLTF.

In regard to this clonotype: A much larger clone lies one base from this, so it may be a read error. V is TRBV2 and J is TRBJ1-1; 9 bases are shared with TRBD1. V dropped 6 bases and J dropped 4; count of bases not matched to a gene: 6. Germline V gene lookup returns CDR1 SNHLY and CDR2 FYNNEI. This CDR3 spans 14 amino acids. CDR3: CASRRDRETTEAFF. The CDR3 DNA sequence: TGTGCCAGCAGGCGGGACAGGGAAACCACTGAAGCTTTCTTT.

Remarks on this clonotype: Compared with germline, one end of the junction differs, possibly owing to a read error. CDR3: CAISYAGTGSGNSPLHF. CDR3 DNA: TGTGCCATCAGTTACGCTGGGACAGGGTCTGGTAATTCACCCCTCCACTTT. The chain uses TRBV6-5 and TRBJ1-6; the match to TRBD1 covers 9 bases. This CDR3 has 17 amino acids. The germline V gene has CDR1 MNHEY and CDR2 SVGAGI.

The chain joins TRBV20-1 to TRBJ1-1; D is unresolved. Trimming left V 3 bases short and J 0 bases short, with 5 bases between. CDR1 is DFQATT, CDR2 SNEGSKA, per germline (reference sequence). This CDR3 comprises 12 residues. The CDR3 DNA sequence: TGCAGTGCTAGGAAACTGAACACTGAAGCTTTCTTT. Translation: CSARKLNTEAFF.

Of note for this clonotype: One base away lies a much larger clone, so this may be a sequencing read error. This chain connects TRBV7-9 to TRBJ1-5; no reliable D call. V was trimmed by 1 base and J by 4 bases, leaving 8 bases between them. The V gene's germline CDR1 is SEHNR and CDR2 FQNEAQ (reference sequence). The CDR3 spans 14 residues. CDR3 nucleotides: TGTGCCAGCAGCTTAGGGTGGAGAAATCAGCCCCAGCATTTT. This gives the protein CASSLGWRNQPQHF.

This chain uses TRBV7-9 with TRBJ2-7; 10 bases line up with TRBD2. Germline V lookup: CDR1 SEHNR, CDR2 FQNEAQ (reference sequence). The CDR3 has 15 amino acids. Trimming at V came to 3 bases and at J to 0 bases, leaving 2 bases not matched to a gene. The CDR3 here is CASSFSSGSSYEQYF. The CDR3 nucleotides read TGTGCCAGCAGCTTTTCTAGCGGGAGCTCCTACGAGCAGTACTTC. Filled out from reference TRBV7-9 and TRBJ2-7, the complete variable domain reads DTGVSQNPRHKITKRGQNVTFRCDPISEHNRLYWYRQTLGQGPEFLTYFQNEAQLEKSRLLSDRFSAERPKGSFSTLEIQRTEQGDSAMYLCASSFSSGSSYEQYFGPGTRLTVT.

V gene TRBV29-1 combines with J gene TRBJ1-1; TRBD1 matches 7 bases. V was clipped by 6 bases and J by 4 bases; unmatched bases: 8. CDR3 length equals 13 residues. Germline-derived CDR1 and CDR2 are SQVTM and ANQGSEA. Written as DNA, the CDR3 is TGCAGCGTAGTGACAGGGACGGGCACTGAAGCTTTCTTT. Translating it yields CSVVTGTGTEAFF.

The sample holds a few counts of this clonotype. An end of the junction does not agree with germline; a read error may underlie this. The rearrangement links TRBV10-3 to TRBJ1-4; no definite D call. The CDR3 extends over 13 amino acids. Per the germline V gene, CDR1 is ENHRY and CDR2 is SYGVKD. CDR3 nucleotide sequence: TGTGCCAGCAGTGAACGGCGGAATGAAAAACTGTTTTTT. Its protein is CASSERRNEKLFF.